The 7 T cell receptor beta chains listed next were all sequenced from one sample in a study of CD8+CD57+ T cells in acquired aplastic anemia. Patients sequenced had flow cytometry evidence of CD8+CD57+ cell expansion. Template material for TCR beta VDJ and CDR3 profiling consisted of genomic DNA. MiXCR was run by TCRdb on the reads, yielding one entry per CDR3 protein. The sample includes approximately 200,000 distinct CDR3 sequences, less than 60% of them seen just once. The sequenced material came from sorted CD4+, CD8+, or CD8+CD57+ T cells (not recorded which) from PBMCs. All receptors derive from a human donor with aplastic anemia.

On this clonotype itself: One end of the junction is discordant with germline, which a read error may explain. This chain connects TRBV10-1 to TRBJ1-1; TRBD1 agrees at 8 bases. Germline V gene lookup returns CDR1 WNHNN and CDR2 SYGVQD (reference sequence). The CDR3 sequence is 13 residues long. CDR3 DNA: TGTGCCACCGAGACAGGGGAGAACACTGAAGCTTTCTTT. This encodes CATETGENTEAFF.

In its sample, this clonotype was seen many times. This chain joins TRBV2 and TRBJ1-5; TRBD1 matches at 8 bases. Germline V gene lookup returns CDR1 SNHLY and CDR2 FYNNEI. V trimming: 4 bases; J trimming: 7 bases; junction bases outside the gene matches: 6. This CDR3 spans 14 amino acids. CDR3 in amino acids: CASSGRDRSQPQHF. The CDR3 coding sequence is TGTGCCAGCAGTGGCCGGGACAGGTCACAGCCCCAGCATTTT. Using reference TRBV2 and TRBJ1-5 for the parts outside the CDR3, the full variable domain is EPEVTQTPSHQVTQMGQEVILRCVPISNHLYFYWYRQILGQKVEFLVSFYNNEISEKSEIFDDQFSVERPDGSNFTLKIRSTKLEDSAMYFCASSGRDRSQPQHFGDGTRLSIL.

This clonotype showed up just a few times. A much more abundant neighbour one base away suggests this may be a read error. The rearrangement joins TRBV27 to TRBJ1-6; D gene ambiguous. Trimming stripped 6 bases from V and 6 bases from J, with 6 bases between. The CDR3 is 12 amino acids. In germline, CDR1 is MNHEY, CDR2 SMNVEV (reference sequence). The CDR3, as DNA: TGTGCCAGCAGCCCCGCTAATTCACCCCTCCACTTT. It translates to CASSPANSPLHF.

This clonotype was found once. The chain couples TRBV29-1 to TRBJ1-2; 7 positions match TRBD1. The germline CDR1 and CDR2 sequences are SQVTM and ANQGSEA. J lost 7 bases, V lost 6 bases, and 11 bases had no gene match. CDR3 length equals 13 residues. The CDR3 DNA reads as TGCAGCGTGGACAGGATTTCTTTCGGTGGCTACACCTTC. This gives the protein CSVDRISFGGYTF. The full variable domain, with the rest looked up from reference TRBV29-1 and TRBJ1-2, is SAVISQKPSRDICQRGTSLTIQCQVDSQVTMMFWYRQQPGQSLTLIATANQGSEATYESGFVIDKFPISRPNLTFSTLTVSNMSPEDSSIYLCSVDRISFGGYTFGSGTRLTVV.

The chain has TRBV19 and TRBJ1-6; 10 bases align to TRBD1. Germline trimming cut 7 bases from V and 8 bases from J; bases unmatched to any gene: 5. The CDR3 is 14 residues long. CDR1 and CDR2 from the germline V gene are LNHDA and SQIVND (reference sequence). CDR3 DNA: TGTGCCAGTATCCAGGACAGGGGGTATTCACCCCTCCACTTT. Protein sequence: CASIQDRGYSPLHF.

The rearrangement links TRBV19 to TRBJ2-7, with 8 bases identical to TRBD1. The CDR3 has 18 residues. J gave up 6 bases and V 3 bases, and 19 bases lay outside the gene matches. Per germline, CDR1 LNHDA and CDR2 SQIVND (reference sequence). The CDR3 is CASSIFPGQAVIICEQYF. CDR3 DNA: TGTGCCAGTAGTATCTTCCCGGGACAGGCGGTAATAATCTGCGAGCAGTACTTC.

There are many counts of this clonotype. The V gene is TRBV6-5, the J gene TRBJ1-1; D gene ambiguous. The V end lost 0 bases, the J end lost 2 bases, and 10 bases lay between the germline ends. The V gene's germline CDR1 is MNHEY and CDR2 SVGAGI. The CDR3 runs to 15 residues. CDR3 coding DNA: TGTGCCAGCAGTTACTCGAAACTGAGAAACACTGAAGCTTTCTTT. Translating it yields CASSYSKLRNTEAFF.